The 10 T cell receptor beta chains below come from one sample, sequenced in a study of OX40 agonist ivuxolimab in advanced cancers. The data were produced by immunoSEQ multiplex PCR, yet TCRdb's version contains in-frame clones alone and is incomplete. Of more than 10,000 clones in the sample, 65% to 80% were seen once. Sequenced here: CD4+ or CD8+ T cells sorted from blood, sampled in a trial of the OX40 agonist ivuxolimab. Every receptor here comes from an adult with an advanced solid tumor such as melanoma, head and neck, liver or kidney cancer.

The J gene is TRBJ2-7, the V gene TRBV28, with D maybe TRBD2 (6 bases). The CDR3 runs 15 residues. Germline CDR1 reads MDHEN; CDR2 reads SYDVKM. V was trimmed by 3 bases and J by 2 bases, leaving 14 bases between them. The CDR3 DNA is TGTGCCAGCAGTTTCTTCGGGACTGGGACCTACGAGCAGTACTTC. Protein product: CASSFFGTGTYEQYF.

The chain has TRBV19 and TRBJ2-1, with 9 bases that match TRBD1. CDR1 and CDR2 from the germline V gene are LNHDA and SQIVND (reference sequence). The V and J ends lost 9 bases and 7 bases, in that order; junction bases with no gene match: 10. This CDR3 spans 14 amino acids. CDR3 sequence: CASQRQGGFNEQFF. Here the CDR3 DNA reads TGTGCCAGCCAAAGACAGGGGGGATTTAATGAGCAGTTCTTC.

This clone was seen just once. The gene calls are TRBV28 and TRBJ2-2; D is unresolved. Trimming took off 6 bases at V and 3 bases at J, with 8 bases between the two ends. This CDR3 spans 13 amino acids. Germline V gene lookup returns CDR1 MDHEN and CDR2 SYDVKM. As DNA, the CDR3 is TGTGCCAGCAGATCCGCAGACACCGGGGAGCTGTTTTTT. It is translated as CASRSADTGELFF.

The sample holds a few counts of this clone. The chain uses TRBV19 and TRBJ2-3; D remains ambiguous. This CDR3 has 15 residues. With 8 bases removed from V and 0 bases from J, the gap between germline ends came to 15 bases. Germline V CDR1 and CDR2: LNHDA, SQIVND (reference sequence). This chain's CDR3 is CASGDDAGSTDTQYF. In DNA form, the CDR3 reads TGTGCCAGTGGAGACGACGCCGGGAGCACAGATACGCAGTATTTT.

The rearrangement links TRBV28 to TRBJ2-3; 7 nucleotides match TRBD2. With 2 bases clipped from V and 2 bases from J, the junction kept 13 bases outside the gene matches. CDR1 is MDHEN, CDR2 SYDVKM, per germline. The CDR3 is 18 amino acids. Here the CDR3 reads CASSLILLGGGITDTQYF. For the CDR3, the DNA is TGTGCCAGCAGTTTAATTTTATTGGGGGGGGGTATCACAGATACGCAGTATTTT.

V gene TRBV27 combines with J gene TRBJ2-1; perhaps TRBD1 as D (5 bases). The V end lost 3 bases, the J end lost 4 bases, and 10 bases lay between the germline ends. The germline V gene encodes CDR1 MNHEY and CDR2 SMNVEV (reference sequence). The CDR3 consists of 14 residues. The CDR3 loop is CASSFRGSYNEQFF. CDR3 DNA sequence: TGTGCCAGCAGTTTTAGGGGCTCTTACAATGAGCAGTTCTTC.

The chain uses TRBV5-6 and TRBJ2-6; D gene unclear. This CDR3 comprises 15 residues. Trimming took 2 bases from V and 1 from J, leaving 7 bases between them. Germline V lookup: CDR1 SGHDT, CDR2 YYEEEE. The CDR3 loop reads CASSLIWSGANVLTF. DNA for the CDR3: TGTGCCAGCAGCTTAATATGGTCTGGGGCCAACGTCCTGACTTTC.

The rearrangement uses TRBV7-8 and TRBJ1-2; D is possibly TRBD1 (5 bases). The length of the CDR3 is 12 residues. The germline V and J ends were trimmed by 5 bases and 5 bases, with 9 bases remaining between them. CDR1 is SGHVS, CDR2 FQNEAQ, per germline. CDR3 DNA sequence: TGTGCCAGCAGCCCTGACAGTTATGGCTACACCTTC. Protein sequence: CASSPDSYGYTF. The whole variable domain, filled in from reference TRBV7-8 and TRBJ1-2, reads GAGVSQSPRYKVAKRGQDVALRCDPISGHVSLFWYQQALGQGPEFLTYFQNEAQLDKSGLPSDRFFAERPEGSVSTLKIQRTQQEDSAVYLCASSPDSYGYTFGSGTRLTVV.

This clone was counted a single time. The V and J genes are TRBV28 and TRBJ2-7; 7 positions match TRBD1. Trimming cost V 10 bases and J 2 bases; bases outside gene matches: 17. This CDR3 has 16 amino acids. Germline V lookup: CDR1 MDHEN, CDR2 SYDVKM. The CDR3 protein is CATKWVKDRNPYEQYF. As DNA, the CDR3 is TGTGCCACCAAATGGGTAAAGGACAGGAATCCCTACGAGCAGTACTTC.

This chain uses TRBV7-9 with TRBJ1-6; D unresolved. V lost 1 base and J 7 bases, leaving 8 bases between the germline ends. CDR1 is SEHNR, CDR2 FQNEAQ, per germline (reference sequence). This CDR3 has 14 residues. The CDR3 DNA reads as TGTGCCAGCAGCTTAGGCGGTGGAAATTCACCCCTCCACTTT. Its translation: CASSLGGGNSPLHF.